The 19 T cell receptor beta chains given below trace back to one sample, sequenced in a study of Ad26.COV2.S vaccination and SARS-CoV-2 variants. Documented treatment: some 20 received Ad26.COV2.S at low or high dose, single or two shots; five or six received placebo; per-sample allocation not given. Material that was analyzed had been drawn on day 63 after the first vaccine or placebo injection. Profiled with immunoSEQ multiplex PCR; TCRdb holds only in-frame clones, not every one. The sample contains hundreds of thousands of clones, 70% to 90% of which appear only once. Specimen: peripheral blood, collected in a trial of Ad26.COV2.S vaccine versus placebo. The receptors originated from a person aged 18-65 years who received the Ad26.COV2.S COVID-19 vaccine or a placebo.

The rearrangement links TRBV19 to TRBJ2-1; the match to TRBD2 covers 11 bases. CDR1 LNHDA and CDR2 SQIVND come from the germline V gene (reference sequence). With V trimmed by 4 bases and J by 5 bases, 4 bases remained unmatched. The CDR3 length is 15 residues. CDR3 residues: CASSTYSGGDNEQFF. CDR3 nucleotide sequence: TGTGCCAGTAGTACTTATAGCGGGGGGGACAATGAGCAGTTCTTC.

V and J are TRBV3-1 (or the pseudogene TRBV3-2) and TRBJ2-5; TRBD2 matches 10 bases. Germline loops: CDR1 LGHDT, CDR2 YNNKEL (reference sequence). V was clipped by 1 base and J by 5 bases; unmatched bases: 19. The CDR3 is made up of 20 amino acids. The CDR3 DNA reads TGTGCCAGCAGCCAAGGGAGCGCCGGGGCTAGCGGGGGTCTTTGGGAGACCCAGTACTTC. Its protein is CASSQGSAGASGGLWETQYF.

The chain links TRBV21-1 to TRBJ1-1. TRBV21-1 corresponds to a pseudogene. The CDR3 is made up of 17 amino acids. The CDR3 DNA follows: TGTGCCCTCCGGTCGGGGGCGGAAGGGGTGGTGCGGACTGAAGCTTTCTTT. Translated, it gives CALRSGAEGVVRTEAFF.

The chain employs TRBV19 and TRBJ2-7; tentative D call: TRBD2 (6 bases). Germline-derived CDR1 and CDR2 are LNHDA and SQIVND (reference sequence). Trimming left V 6 bases short and J 0 bases short, with 15 bases between. CDR3 length equals 15 residues. CDR3 protein: CASSTLYGGSYEQYF. The DNA of the CDR3 is TGTGCCAGTAGCACATTGTACGGGGGCTCCTACGAGCAGTACTTC.

The rearrangement uses TRBV27 and TRBJ2-7; D is ambiguous. Germline CDR1 MNHEY, CDR2 SMNVEV (reference sequence). This CDR3 spans 13 amino acids. V lost 4 bases and J lost 3, with 10 bases in between. The CDR3 protein is CASSWARNYEQYF. The CDR3 nucleotides read TGTGCCAGCAGTTGGGCCAGAAACTACGAGCAGTACTTC.

V usage is TRBV27 and J usage is TRBJ2-7; D tentatively fits TRBD1 or TRBD2 (5 bases each). From germline, CDR1 is MNHEY and CDR2 SMNVEV (reference sequence). V was trimmed by 0 bases and J by 1 base, leaving 10 bases between them. The CDR3 is 15 amino acids. CDR3 residues: CASSLSGVGSYEQYF. CDR3 nucleotide sequence: TGTGCCAGCAGTTTATCGGGGGTAGGGTCCTACGAGCAGTACTTC.

The V call is TRBV7-9, the J call TRBJ2-5, with no clear D. CDR3 length: 13 residues. V was trimmed by 5 bases and J by 7 bases, leaving 14 bases between them. From germline, CDR1 is SEHNR and CDR2 FQNEAQ (reference sequence). CDR3 protein: CASSPGSWATQYF. The CDR3 DNA reads as TGTGCCAGCAGCCCCGGGTCTTGGGCGACCCAGTACTTC.

V gene TRBV9 combines with J gene TRBJ1-3, with 9 nucleotides matching TRBD1. CDR1 and CDR2 from the germline V gene are SGDLS and YYNGEE. V shed 3 bases, J shed 2 bases, and the junction held 6 bases outside the gene matches. The CDR3 loop spans 16 amino acids. As DNA, the CDR3 is TGTGCCAGCAGCGACGGACAGGGGTCCGCTGGAAACACCATATATTTT. Its protein is CASSDGQGSAGNTIYF.

The sample holds one count of this clone. J is TRBJ1-5 and V is TRBV9, with D tentatively TRBD1 (5 bases). Germline loops: CDR1 SGDLS, CDR2 YYNGEE. There are 15 residues in the CDR3. Trimming took 4 bases from V and 4 from J, leaving 15 bases between them. The CDR3 sequence: CASSPASGWNQPQHF. CDR3 nucleotides: TGTGCCAGCAGCCCGGCGTCAGGGTGGAATCAGCCCCAGCATTTT.

The V and J genes are TRBV11-2 and TRBJ2-2; D unresolved. The CDR3 length is 16 residues. Trimming pared 2 bases from V and 3 bases from J, leaving 13 bases between. Per the germline V gene, CDR1 is SGHAT and CDR2 is FQNNGV. In DNA, the CDR3 is TGTGCCAGCAGCTTATTGAGACGTGTTGACACCGGGGAGCTGTTTTTT. Its protein product is CASSLLRRVDTGELFF.

The chain carries TRBV30 and TRBJ1-6; the match to TRBD1 covers 10 bases. Germline V CDR1 and CDR2: GTSNPN, SVGIG (reference sequence). There are 14 residues in the CDR3. V gave up 1 base and J gave up 8 bases; unmatched junction bases: 2. CDR3: CAWSDGTGDSPLHF. The CDR3 region has the DNA TGTGCCTGGAGTGACGGGACAGGGGATTCACCCCTCCACTTT.

The chain joins TRBV5-1 to TRBJ2-3; 9 nucleotides agree with TRBD1. The CDR3 spans 18 residues. V shed 1 base, J shed 2 bases, and the junction held 11 bases outside the gene matches. CDR1 is SGHRS, CDR2 YFSETQ, per germline. Here the CDR3 DNA reads TGCGCCAGCAGCTTGTGGCCGGGACAGGGTAGCAACACAGATACGCAGTATTTT. Its protein is CASSLWPGQGSNTDTQYF.

At least ten counts were recorded for this clone. The chain uses TRBV19 and TRBJ2-7, with 7 positions matching TRBD1. The J segment lost 3 bases and the V segment lost 5 bases, leaving 7 bases of the junction unmatched. This CDR3 comprises 14 residues. Germline V gives CDR1 LNHDA, CDR2 SQIVND (reference sequence). DNA of the CDR3: TGTGCCAGTAGTTGGCGGACAGGAGGCTACGAGCAGTACTTC. It codes for CASSWRTGGYEQYF.

This clone was observed a single time. In DNA, the CDR3 is TGCGCCAGCAGAGGGAATGCTGGAAACACCATATATTTT. Protein product: CASRGNAGNTIYF. The V and J genes are TRBV10-1 and TRBJ1-3, with D unresolved. V lost 6 bases to trimming and J lost 2 bases, with 8 bases between them. The CDR3 extends over 13 amino acids. Germline V gene sequence: CDR1 WNHNN, CDR2 SYGVQD (reference sequence).

The chain combines TRBV6-2 or TRBV6-3 with TRBJ2-1; D tentatively fits TRBD1 or TRBD2 (6 bases each). CDR1 is MNHEY and CDR2 is SVGEGT in the germline V gene. The V and J ends lost 5 bases and 7 bases respectively, with 9 bases between them. CDR3 length equals 12 residues. Here the CDR3 reads CASSRGVNEQFF. The CDR3 coding sequence is TGTGCCAGCAGTAGGGGGGTTAATGAGCAGTTCTTC.

This clone was seen ten or more times. The J gene is TRBJ1-2, the V gene TRBV7-2; tentative D call: TRBD1 (5 bases). The CDR3 extends over 13 amino acids. Germline V gives CDR1 SGHTA, CDR2 FQGNSA. V was shortened by 9 bases and J by 2 bases, with 13 bases between the two germline ends. The CDR3 DNA follows: TGTGCCAGTGTCGGTTGGGACAACTATGGCTACACCTTC. This translates into CASVGWDNYGYTF.

The chain is built from TRBV10-1 and TRBJ2-7; 10 bases are shared with TRBD2. V trimming: 7 bases; J trimming: 7 bases; junction bases outside the gene matches: 22. Germline V gives CDR1 WNHNN, CDR2 SYGVQD (reference sequence). CDR3 length: 18 amino acids. CDR3 amino acids: CASTLPVAGGRYHQEQYF. The CDR3 DNA is TGCGCCAGCACCTTGCCAGTAGCGGGAGGCCGATACCATCAGGAGCAGTACTTC.

This chain joins TRBV3-1 (or the pseudogene TRBV3-2) and TRBJ2-3; D call uncertain. This CDR3 is 14 amino acids long. Germline CDR1 and CDR2: LGHDT and YNNKEL (reference sequence). Trimming cost V 0 bases and J 4 bases, with 8 bases left between them. The CDR3 coding sequence is TGTGCCAGCAGCCAAGATCTCAAAGCAGATACGCAGTATTTT. Translation: CASSQDLKADTQYF.

The V and J genes are TRBV6-5 and TRBJ1-2; D gene uncertain. Germline loops: CDR1 MNHEY, CDR2 SVGAGI. The CDR3 length is 14 residues. Trimming pared 10 bases from V and 6 bases from J, leaving 21 bases between. CDR3: CATFPWSETNGYTF. DNA for the CDR3: TGTGCCACCTTCCCTTGGTCGGAGACAAATGGCTACACCTTC.